The clone carrying this T cell receptor (beta chain) was recorded many times. The antigen is unknown. The read falls 3 residues short of the CDR3 end, and the missing part is taken from the germline J gene. In germline, CDR1 is DFQATT, CDR2 SNEGSKA (reference sequence). This CDR3 has 13 amino acids. V lost 6 bases and J 1 base, leaving 12 bases between the germline ends. Repertoires were generated with immunoSEQ multiplex PCR, while TCRdb's copy carries only in-frame clones and drops some. Singletons are absent from the sample, which has around 34,000 clones. These data belong to a study of T cell clonality in common variable immunodeficiency. Study results and caveats: CVID subjects showed higher TCRbeta clonality than healthy controls. Shared TCRbeta clones were fewer between CVID subjects than controls.

The chain is built from TRBV20-1 and TRBJ1-2; D may be TRBD1 (6 bases). The sequencing input was peripheral blood mononuclear cells. The source is a person aged 18-69 years in good health. This chain's CDR3 is CSARGRLNYGYTF. Partial CDR3 DNA: TGCAGTGCCAGGGGACGGCTTAACTATGGC.